This TCR beta chain was found in a study of PD-L1 blockade in urothelial cancer. For the study at large: Starting in 2014, patients were given atezolizumab (1,200 mg intravenously every 3 weeks).

Time point given: peripheral blood 6 weeks after treatment start. The cohort comprised individuals with locally advanced or metastatic urothelial carcinoma. V was clipped by 1 base and J by 5 bases, with 12 bases between them. The CDR3 consists of 15 residues. CDR1 and CDR2 from the germline V gene are SGHNT and YENEEA. TCRdb's table, derived via immunoSEQ multiplex PCR, lists solely in-frame clones and lacks some. The sample lists around 38,000 clones; around 88% were seen once. The starting material was PBMCs, obtained around atezolizumab (anti-PD-L1) treatment. The chain is built from TRBV11-3 and TRBJ2-1, with D possibly TRBD2 on 5 matching bases. This clonotype originated in a man aged 55 to 69 with urothelial cancer. In DNA, the CDR3 is TGTGCCAGCAGCTTAGCAGGCTCCGGGAACAATGAGCAGTTCTTC. This encodes CASSLAGSGNNEQFF.